The 9 T cell receptor beta chains presented below share a single source sample, sequenced in a study of T-cell reconstitution after alpha-beta-depleted transplantation in children. Unique molecular identifiers were incorporated when the TCRbeta library was constructed. Using its own MiXCR run on the PCR reads, TCRdb lists one record per CDR3 protein. The table records about 580,000 distinct CDR3 sequences, roughly 24% of them present only once. Sequenced material: PBMCs, mostly from graft donor cells, taken 360 days after TCRalphabeta/CD19-depleted stem cell transplant. The source is a boy under three years old who had a stem cell transplant for acute myeloid leukemia, so the T cells may come from the graft donor.

The chain joins TRBV3-1 to TRBJ1-5, with D uncertain. Germline values: CDR1 LGHDT, CDR2 YNNKEL (reference sequence). The CDR3 loop spans 14 amino acids. V was shortened by 5 bases and J by 3 bases, with 11 bases between the two germline ends. The CDR3 protein is CASSNRVPNQPQHF. DNA of the CDR3: TGTGCCAGCAGCAATAGGGTGCCCAATCAGCCCCAGCATTTT.

J is TRBJ2-5 and V is TRBV11-3; D unresolved. The CDR3 is 17 amino acids. Germline CDR1 reads SGHNT; CDR2 reads YENEEA. Trimming stripped 1 base from V and 1 base from J, with 16 bases between. CDR3 nucleotide sequence: TGTGCCAGCAGCTTAGGTACCAAGAGGATTCCCCAAGAGACCCAGTACTTC. The encoded protein is CASSLGTKRIPQETQYF.

This chain joins TRBV7-8 and TRBJ2-7; 8 bases fit TRBD1. The CDR3 length is 18 residues. V lost 3 bases to trimming and J lost 2 bases; unmatched junction nucleotides: 15. The V gene's germline CDR1 is SGHVS and CDR2 FQNEAQ. The CDR3 protein is CASSLGRGRKQGTYEQYF. CDR3 coding DNA: TGTGCCAGCAGCTTGGGCAGGGGGCGAAAGCAGGGAACCTACGAGCAGTACTTC.

The rearrangement links TRBV6-6 to TRBJ2-3; D tentatively fits TRBD1 or TRBD2 (5 bases each). The CDR3 extends over 13 amino acids. CDR1 is MNHNY, CDR2 SVGAGI, per germline (reference sequence). Trimming shortened V by 6 bases and J by 6 bases, and 13 bases separated the two germline ends. The CDR3 DNA is TGTGCCAGCAGCCAGAGGGGAAGCGATACGCAGTATTTT. This encodes CASSQRGSDTQYF.

The chain links TRBV7-6 to TRBJ2-3; 9 bases match TRBD1. J was trimmed by 6 bases and V by 3 bases; bases with no gene match: 16. Germline-derived CDR1 and CDR2 are SGHVS and FNYEAQ. The CDR3 runs 18 residues. CDR3 in DNA: TGTGCCAGCAGCTTCGATACTTCGGGACAGGGAAATTCGGATACGCAGTATTTT. Its translation is CASSFDTSGQGNSDTQYF.

V usage is TRBV12-3 or TRBV12-4 and J usage is TRBJ2-7; no clear D gene. V gave up 6 bases and J gave up 7 bases, with 13 bases separating them. This CDR3 region has 12 residues. The CDR3 sequence is CASSHVCREQYV. In DNA form, the CDR3 reads TGTGCCAGCAGCCATGTATGCCGGGAGCAGTACGTC.

This chain uses TRBV2 with TRBJ2-7; the D is unclear. The germline V and J ends were trimmed by 10 bases and 0 bases, with 13 bases remaining between them. Germline CDR1 SNHLY, CDR2 FYNNEI. This CDR3 has 13 residues. In DNA form, the CDR3 reads TGTGCCACAACGGACGTATACTCCTACGAGCAGTACGTC. It yields the protein CATTDVYSYEQYV.

The J gene is TRBJ2-7, the V gene TRBV12-5; maybe TRBD1 (6 bases). Germline CDR1 and CDR2: LGHNT and FRNRAP. CDR3 length: 18 amino acids. V dropped 1 base and J dropped 2 bases, with 21 bases sitting between them. CDR3: CASGLGQDRDTGPYEQYV. The CDR3 DNA reads TGTGCTAGTGGTTTGGGACAAGATCGGGACACCGGACCCTACGAGCAGTACGTC.

The V gene is TRBV6-5, the J gene TRBJ1-5, with D unresolved. The CDR3 has 14 amino acids. Between the trimmed V and J ends, which lost 4 bases and 2 bases, there was a span of 9 bases. Germline V gene lookup returns CDR1 MNHEY and CDR2 SVGAGI. CDR3 protein: CASSWGGGNQPQHF. The CDR3 bases are TGTGCCAGCAGTTGGGGTGGCGGCAATCAGCCCCAGCATTTT.